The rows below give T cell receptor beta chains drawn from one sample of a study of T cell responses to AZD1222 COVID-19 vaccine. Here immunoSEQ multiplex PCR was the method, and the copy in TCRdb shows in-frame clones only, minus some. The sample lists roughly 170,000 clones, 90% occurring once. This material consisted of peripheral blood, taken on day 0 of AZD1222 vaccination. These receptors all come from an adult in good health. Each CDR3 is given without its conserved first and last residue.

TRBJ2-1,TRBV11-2,ASSSRRDWTSNEQF
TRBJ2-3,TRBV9,ASSDGGGYTDTQY
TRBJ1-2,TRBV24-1,ATSELGTGLTNYGYT
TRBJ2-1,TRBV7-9,ASSAPTRTPSDEQF
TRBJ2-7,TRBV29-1,SVEVGTGYEQY
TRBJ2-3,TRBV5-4,ASSLVGGRTDTQY
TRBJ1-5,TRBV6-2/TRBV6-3,ASSYTTGQINQPQH
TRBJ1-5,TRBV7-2,ASSLRVSQPQH
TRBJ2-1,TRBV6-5,ASSYSIRGSREQF
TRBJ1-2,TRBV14,ASSQGGFYGYT
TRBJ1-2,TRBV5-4,ASSSFQGDYGYT
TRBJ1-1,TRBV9,ASSVVGSRNTEAF
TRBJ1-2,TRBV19,ASTRQGDPNYGYT
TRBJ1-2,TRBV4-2,ASSQDGQGANYGYT
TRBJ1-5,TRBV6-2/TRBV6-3,ASSSRDPAGVAQH
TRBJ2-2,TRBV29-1,SVPGQGAGELF
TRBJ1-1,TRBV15,ATSTTNRDTEAF
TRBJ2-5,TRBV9,ASSVDPKSPGQVLETQY
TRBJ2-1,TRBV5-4,ASSLAGLAGMDEQF
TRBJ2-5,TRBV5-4,ASRGTSGAGGETQY
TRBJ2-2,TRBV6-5,ASGPGGPTGELF
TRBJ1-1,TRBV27,ASSFRQSNTEAF
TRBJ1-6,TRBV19,ASSMVGSGYNSPLH
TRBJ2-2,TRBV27,ASSLGGANTGELF
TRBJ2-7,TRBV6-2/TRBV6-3,ASSYSGSPYEQY
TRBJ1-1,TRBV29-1,SVWNRVNTEAF
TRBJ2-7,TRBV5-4,ASSLRDSPYEQY
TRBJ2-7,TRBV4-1,ASSQDTTSGGFYEQY
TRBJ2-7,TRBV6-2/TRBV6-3,ASSWDRGYEQY
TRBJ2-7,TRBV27,ASSLRTPSSYEQY
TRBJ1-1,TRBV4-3,ASSQDRTELNTEAF